This T cell receptor beta chain was recorded in a study of CD8+ T cells in alopecia areata. In this sample, this clone turned up a few times. The antigen remains unidentified. The CDR3 is made up of 15 amino acids. Trimming cost V 5 bases and J 5 bases, with 17 bases left between them. Germline CDR1 MNHEY, CDR2 SMNVEV (reference sequence). Study-wide findings and caveats: Clonality in the scalp and expanded CD8+ clones ranked among the top 100 were significantly decreased by tofacitinib.

Treatment in this sample: oral pan-JAK inhibitor, 5-10 mg twice daily. Reverse transcribed after extraction, RNA yielded cDNA as the sequencing template. Assay used: immunoSEQ multiplex PCR; TCRdb lists only in-frame clones, some missing. The table has approximately 210,000 clones, 45% to 65% seen once. Material: CD4+ T cells sorted from blood, obtained at week 4, from a patient treated with tofacitinib. The chain carries TRBV27 and TRBJ2-3; tentatively, D is TRBD1 (6 bases). The source is a human donor with alopecia areata. This CDR3 is CASSPQQGFGDTQYF. The CDR3 bases are TGTGCCAGCAGTCCCCAACAGGGATTTGGAGATACGCAGTATTTT.